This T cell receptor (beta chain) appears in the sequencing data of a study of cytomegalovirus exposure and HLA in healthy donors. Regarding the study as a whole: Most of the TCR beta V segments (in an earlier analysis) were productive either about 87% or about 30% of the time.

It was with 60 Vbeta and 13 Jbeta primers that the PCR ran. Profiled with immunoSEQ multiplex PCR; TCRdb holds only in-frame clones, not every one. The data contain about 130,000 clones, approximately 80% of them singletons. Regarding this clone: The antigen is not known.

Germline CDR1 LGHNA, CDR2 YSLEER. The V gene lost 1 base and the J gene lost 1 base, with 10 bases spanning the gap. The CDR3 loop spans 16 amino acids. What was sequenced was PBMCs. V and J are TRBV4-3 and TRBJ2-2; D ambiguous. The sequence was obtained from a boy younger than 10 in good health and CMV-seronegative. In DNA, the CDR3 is TGCGCCAGCAGCCAAGGAGTTTCGGGGAACACCGGGGAGCTGTTTTTT. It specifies CASSQGVSGNTGELFF.